The 29 T cell receptor beta chains listed next were all sequenced from one sample in a study of shared clonotypes between healthy human individuals. Naive CD8 cells were CD45RO-negative, positively selected for CCR7, excluding terminally differentiated effector memory CD45RA+ cells. Generated by immunoSEQ multiplex PCR, the TCRdb table keeps only in-frame clones and is missing some. The table has roughly 1,800,000 clones, just under 95% seen once. The sequenced sample consisted of naive CD8+ T cells sorted from blood. The receptor source for this set is a man aged 18 to 30 in good health.

This chain joins TRBV4-1 and TRBJ2-5; D is possibly TRBD2 (5 bases). Germline CDR1 MGHRA, CDR2 YSYEKL. V was clipped by 2 bases and J by 4 bases, with 11 bases between them. CDR3 size: 14 residues. The CDR3 sequence is CASSQNSEGETQYF. CDR3 sequence (DNA): TGCGCCAGCAGCCAAAACAGCGAGGGAGAGACCCAGTACTTC.

This chain joins TRBV6-6 and TRBJ2-2; D unresolved. The germline V gene encodes CDR1 MNHNY and CDR2 SVGAGI (reference sequence). This CDR3 has 15 amino acids. V was cut by 2 bases and J by 3 bases, with 10 bases left in between. The CDR3 sequence: CASSYPYTDTGELFF. CDR3 bases: TGTGCCAGCAGTTACCCTTACACGGACACCGGGGAGCTGTTTTTT.

This chain connects TRBV9 to TRBJ1-1; 7 positions match TRBD1. J lost 1 base, V lost 2 bases, and 5 bases had no gene match. This CDR3 has 15 amino acids. Germline V lookup: CDR1 SGDLS, CDR2 YYNGEE. Here the CDR3 DNA reads TGTGCCAGCAGCGTCACACAGGGGTCGAACACTGAAGCTTTCTTT. This encodes CASSVTQGSNTEAFF.

The chain is built from TRBV6-5 and TRBJ2-7; D possibly corresponds to TRBD2 (6 bases). V was cut by 5 bases and J by 3 bases, with 17 bases left in between. Per germline, CDR1 MNHEY and CDR2 SVGAGI. The CDR3 is 15 amino acids. The CDR3: CASSGDFPTLYEQYF. In DNA form, the CDR3 reads TGTGCCAGCAGTGGGGACTTCCCCACTCTCTACGAGCAGTACTTC.

The chain uses TRBV29-1 and TRBJ1-1; tentatively, D is TRBD1 (6 bases). The germline V gene encodes CDR1 SQVTM and CDR2 ANQGSEA. This CDR3 is 14 amino acids long. Trimming left V 4 bases short and J 6 bases short, with 18 bases between. This CDR3 reads CSVVRGLTGSEAFF. The CDR3 DNA reads TGCAGCGTTGTTCGGGGTCTGACAGGTTCTGAAGCTTTCTTT.

This sequence joins TRBV29-1 and TRBJ2-7, with 8 bases matching TRBD2. CDR3 length equals 13 residues. V lost 1 base to trimming and J lost 2 bases; unmatched junction nucleotides: 1. The germline V gene encodes CDR1 SQVTM and CDR2 ANQGSEA. The CDR3 DNA follows: TGCAGCGTTGAAGCGGGGGGGGCCTACGAGCAGTACTTC. This codes for CSVEAGGAYEQYF.

J is TRBJ1-2 and V is TRBV6-1; D is perhaps TRBD1 (5 bases). Trimming cost V 8 bases and J 2 bases, with 12 bases left between them. In germline, CDR1 is MNHNS, CDR2 SASEGT. This CDR3 spans 13 amino acids. In DNA, the CDR3 is TGTGCCAGCCAAGGAGGGGTGAACTATGGCTACACCTTC. It is translated as CASQGGVNYGYTF.

The genes are TRBV13 and TRBJ1-5; D not resolved. The V end was cut by 2 bases, the J end by 4 bases, with 6 bases between. The germline V gene has CDR1 PRHDT and CDR2 FYEKMQ (reference sequence). This CDR3 is built from 13 residues. The chain's CDR3 is CASSLSRNQPQHF. CDR3 in DNA: TGTGCCAGCAGCTTATCCAGGAATCAGCCCCAGCATTTT.

The sample holds one count of this clone. The J gene is TRBJ2-7, the V gene TRBV5-1, with D possibly matching TRBD1 (5 bases). Trimming pared 4 bases from V and 3 bases from J, leaving 11 bases between. CDR1 and CDR2 (germline): SGHRS, YFSETQ. This CDR3 spans 13 amino acids. CDR3 sequence (DNA): TGCGCCAGCAGCCCCGACAGTAACTACGAGCAGTACTTC. This translates into CASSPDSNYEQYF.

Note on this clone: The same CDR3 arises from other DNA sequences in this sample as well. The chain is built from TRBV5-8 and TRBJ1-1, with D possibly being TRBD1 (5 bases). Looked up from germline, CDR1 is SGHTS and CDR2 is YDEGEE. This CDR3 contains 13 residues. The V and J ends lost 4 bases and 5 bases respectively, with 12 bases between them. CDR3 amino acids: CASSLRGGTEAFF. For the CDR3, the DNA is TGTGCCAGCAGCCTAAGGGGTGGAACTGAAGCTTTCTTT.

Only one count was recorded for this clone. The V call is TRBV9, the J call TRBJ2-7, with D possibly being TRBD1 (5 bases). The V and J ends lost 0 bases and 3 bases respectively, with 16 bases between them. This CDR3 has 16 amino acids. CDR1 is SGDLS and CDR2 is YYNGEE in the germline V gene. Written as DNA, the CDR3 is TGTGCCAGCAGCGTAGGACCCCTCGGACAAATCTACGAGCAGTACTTC. Encoded protein: CASSVGPLGQIYEQYF.

This sequence joins TRBV6-1 and TRBJ2-3, with TRBD2 matching over 11 bases. Unmatched junction bases numbered 7, after V lost 3 bases and J lost 2 bases. Germline-derived CDR1 and CDR2 are MNHNS and SASEGT. The CDR3 covers 17 residues. The CDR3 sequence: CASSDGPTSGNTDTQYF. The CDR3 DNA is TGTGCCAGCAGTGATGGGCCGACTAGCGGGAACACAGATACGCAGTATTTT.

The rearrangement links TRBV27 to TRBJ1-1; D not certain. Germline assignment: CDR1 MNHEY and CDR2 SMNVEV (reference sequence). Trimming shortened V by 5 bases and J by 1 base, and 5 bases separated the two germline ends. The CDR3 length is 12 residues. CDR3 loop: CASSLTNTEAFF. In DNA, the CDR3 is TGTGCCAGCAGTCTAACGAACACTGAAGCTTTCTTT.

J is TRBJ1-3 and V is TRBV7-9, with TRBD1 identical over 8 bases. Germline V gene lookup returns CDR1 SEHNR and CDR2 FQNEAQ (reference sequence). The CDR3 sequence is 18 residues long. V lost 5 bases and J lost 3; bases outside the gene matches: 15. The CDR3 region has the DNA TGTGCCAGCAGCATACCCACAGACAGGGGCCGAATTGGAAACACCATATATTTT. Translating gives CASSIPTDRGRIGNTIYF. Looking up the rest from reference TRBV7-9 and TRBJ1-3 gives the full variable domain: DTGVSQNPRHKITKRGQNVTFRCDPISEHNRLYWYRQTLGQGPEFLTYFQNEAQLEKSRLLSDRFSAERPKGSFSTLEIQRTEQGDSAMYLCASSIPTDRGRIGNTIYFGEGSWLTVV.

The genes are TRBV18 and TRBJ2-5, with 9 bases that match TRBD1. CDR3 size: 18 residues. CDR1 is KGHSH, CDR2 LQKENI, per germline. V was clipped by 10 bases and J by 4 bases; unmatched bases: 22. In nucleotides, the CDR3 is TGTGCCACAAAGGGTAATACCGGGACAGGGATGACCCGAGAGACCCAGTACTTC. It is translated as CATKGNTGTGMTRETQYF.

V gene TRBV7-9 combines with J gene TRBJ2-2; no firm D call. Germline V gives CDR1 SEHNR, CDR2 FQNEAQ (reference sequence). CDR3 length equals 16 residues. V was shortened by 7 bases and J by 4 bases, with 19 bases between the two germline ends. The CDR3 DNA is TGTGCCAGCACCCTAACTTGGTCCCCCGCCACCGGGGAGCTGTTTTTT. Translation: CASTLTWSPATGELFF.

In regard to this clone: The same CDR3 is also encoded by other DNA sequences in this sample. The genes are TRBV6-5 and TRBJ1-5; TRBD1 might be the D (5 bases). Germline CDR1 reads MNHEY; CDR2 reads SVGAGI. The CDR3 spans 14 residues. Trimming removed 2 bases at V and 4 bases at J, with 9 bases between. The CDR3 region is CASSYREGNQPQHF. CDR3 bases: TGTGCCAGCAGTTACAGGGAGGGGAATCAGCCCCAGCATTTT.

The V and J genes are TRBV28 and TRBJ2-7, with D possibly TRBD1 on 6 matching bases. Per germline, CDR1 MDHEN and CDR2 SYDVKM. The CDR3 loop spans 14 amino acids. Trimming pared 2 bases from V and 3 bases from J, leaving 11 bases between. CDR3 sequence reads: CASSLRGINYEQYF. Written as DNA, the CDR3 is TGTGCCAGCAGTTTAAGGGGGATCAACTACGAGCAGTACTTC. Full variable domain (remainder filled in from reference TRBV28 and TRBJ2-7): DVKVTQSSRYLVKRTGEKVFLECVQDMDHENMFWYRQDPGLGLRLIYFSYDVKMKEKGDIPEGYSVSREKKERFSLILESASTNQTSMYLCASSLRGINYEQYFGPGTRLTVT.

This chain links TRBV27 with TRBJ1-1; D is unresolved. The V end was cut by 5 bases, the J end by 11 bases, with 15 bases between. The CDR3 loop spans 12 amino acids. Germline assignment: CDR1 MNHEY and CDR2 SMNVEV (reference sequence). CDR3 coding DNA: TGTGCCAGCAGTCAGTACGGCCTTGAGGCTTTCTTT. Its protein is CASSQYGLEAFF.

V gene TRBV7-9 combines with J gene TRBJ2-5; 7 bases are shared with TRBD2. This CDR3 has 14 amino acids. Germline V gives CDR1 SEHNR, CDR2 FQNEAQ (reference sequence). V trimming: 1 base; J trimming: 8 bases; junction bases outside the gene matches: 7. The CDR3 loop is CASSLGSSGVTQYF. The CDR3 coding sequence is TGTGCCAGCAGCTTAGGTTCTAGCGGAGTAACCCAGTACTTC.

The V and J genes are TRBV7-9 and TRBJ2-7; D possibly matches TRBD1 or TRBD2 (5 bases each). Germline V gene data show CDR1 as SEHNR and CDR2 as FQNEAQ (reference sequence). With 5 bases removed from V and 5 bases from J, the gap between germline ends came to 19 bases. The CDR3 totals 15 residues. DNA for the CDR3: TGTGCCAGCAGCCCATGGAGAGGGGAAATCCACGAGCAGTACTTC. This codes for CASSPWRGEIHEQYF. Based on the CDR3 plus reference TRBV7-9 and TRBJ2-7, the full variable domain is DTGVSQNPRHKITKRGQNVTFRCDPISEHNRLYWYRQTLGQGPEFLTYFQNEAQLEKSRLLSDRFSAERPKGSFSTLEIQRTEQGDSAMYLCASSPWRGEIHEQYFGPGTRLTVT.

This chain connects TRBV10-3 to TRBJ1-2; D is uncertain. Germline CDR1 ENHRY, CDR2 SYGVKD. The CDR3 sequence is 15 residues long. V was cut by 3 bases and J by 8 bases, with 19 bases left in between. Written as DNA, the CDR3 is TGTGCCATCAGTGAACCTGGGGAGGGCTTAAGAGGCTACACCTTC. Amino acids: CAISEPGEGLRGYTF.

On this clone itself: A much larger clone lies a single base off, so this may be a read error. Different DNA sequences within this sample yield the same CDR3. The chain carries TRBV11-1 and TRBJ2-7; perhaps TRBD2 as D (6 bases). Trimming shortened V by 3 bases and J by 0 bases, and 6 bases separated the two germline ends. Germline assignment: CDR1 SGHAT and CDR2 FQDESV (reference sequence). This CDR3 has 13 residues. CDR3 loop: CASSLGGSYEQYF. CDR3 bases: TGTGCCAGCAGCTTGGGGGGCTCCTACGAGCAGTACTTC.

The chain joins TRBV7-3 to TRBJ2-3; 8 nucleotides align to TRBD2. Germline CDR1 and CDR2: SGHTA and FQGTGA. CDR3 length: 16 residues. After removal of 5 bases from V and 2 bases from J, the junction contained 9 bases not matched to a gene. CDR3 coding DNA: TGTGCCAGCAGCCCTTTAGCGGGGCGGGACACAGATACGCAGTATTTT. The encoded protein is CASSPLAGRDTDTQYF.

The chain employs TRBV4-3 and TRBJ2-2; no firm D call. V shed 1 base and J shed 0 bases, with 18 bases lying between them. The CDR3 is made up of 19 amino acids. Germline CDR1 and CDR2: LGHNA and YSLEER. The CDR3 loop reads CASSQVIQSADPNTGELFF. The CDR3 nucleotides read TGCGCCAGCAGCCAAGTCATACAATCGGCCGATCCGAACACCGGGGAGCTGTTTTTT.

This sequence joins TRBV4-1 and TRBJ2-7; 9 bases match TRBD2. J gave up 3 bases and V 1 base, and 10 bases lay outside the gene matches. The CDR3 spans 17 residues. Germline V gene data show CDR1 as MGHRA and CDR2 as YSYEKL. The CDR3, as DNA: TGCGCCAGCAGCCAAGTATCCGCGCGGGAGGGCCTCTACGAGCAGTACTTC. This sequence encodes CASSQVSAREGLYEQYF.

The V call is TRBV9, the J call TRBJ2-7; D possibly corresponds to TRBD1 (8 bases). Germline V CDR1 and CDR2: SGDLS, YYNGEE. The CDR3 spans 14 residues. V lost 4 bases to trimming and J lost 5 bases, with 16 bases between them. CDR3 sequence: CASSHHRGGDEQYF. CDR3 nucleotide sequence: TGTGCCAGCAGCCACCACAGGGGGGGCGACGAGCAGTACTTC.

The chain employs TRBV4-1 and TRBJ2-5; D gene unclear. The CDR3 length is 15 residues. Trimming stripped 4 bases from V and 0 bases from J, with 12 bases between. Germline V lookup: CDR1 MGHRA, CDR2 YSYEKL. Here the CDR3 reads CASSPTPGHQETQYF. DNA of the CDR3: TGCGCCAGCAGCCCCACCCCCGGCCACCAAGAGACCCAGTACTTC.

The chain carries TRBV28 and TRBJ2-7; 7 bases line up with TRBD2. V lost 6 bases and J lost 5; bases outside the gene matches: 13. This CDR3 has 15 residues. The germline gives CDR1 MDHEN, CDR2 SYDVKM. As DNA, the CDR3 is TGTGCCAGCAGGGAGCCGTGGGAGGGGATGGACGAGCAGTACTTC. Protein product: CASREPWEGMDEQYF.